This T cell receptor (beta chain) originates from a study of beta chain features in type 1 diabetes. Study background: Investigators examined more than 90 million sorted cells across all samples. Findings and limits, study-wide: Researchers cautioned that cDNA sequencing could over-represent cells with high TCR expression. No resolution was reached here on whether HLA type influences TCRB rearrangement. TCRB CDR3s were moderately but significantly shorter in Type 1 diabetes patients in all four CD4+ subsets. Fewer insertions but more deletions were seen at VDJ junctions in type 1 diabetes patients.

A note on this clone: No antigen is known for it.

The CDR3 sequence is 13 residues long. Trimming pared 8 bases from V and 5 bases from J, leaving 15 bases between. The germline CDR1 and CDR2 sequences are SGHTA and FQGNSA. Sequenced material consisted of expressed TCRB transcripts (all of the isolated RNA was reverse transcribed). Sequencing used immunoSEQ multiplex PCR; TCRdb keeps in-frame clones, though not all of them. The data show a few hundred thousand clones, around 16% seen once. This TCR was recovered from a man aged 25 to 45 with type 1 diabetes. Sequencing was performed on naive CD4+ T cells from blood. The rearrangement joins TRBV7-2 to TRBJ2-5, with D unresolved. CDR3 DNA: TGTGCCAGCCTAGGGCCCTCCGCCGAGACCCAGTACTTC. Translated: CASLGPSAETQYF.